Here is one T cell receptor beta chain with its context. The sample originates from a study of blood T cell repertoires in COVID-19. Study overall: Acute and convalescent COVID-19 specimens originated in the United States, Italy and Spain. PBMCs, B-cell-depleted T cells, or T cells provided the cDNA or gDNA that made up the material.

Original methodology: Amplification with reference gene primers provided the estimates of nucleated cell counts. Clones were read by immunoSEQ multiplex PCR, and TCRdb kept only the in-frame ones, dropping some. That table is the source of V, J and clone size, and D and trimming were worked out from the DNA. The sample lists around 40,000 clones; over 75% were seen once. The CDR3 loop spans 14 amino acids. The germline CDR1 and CDR2 sequences are KGHDR and SFDVKD. V trimming: 4 bases; J trimming: 5 bases; junction bases outside the gene matches: 5. The clonotype originates from a man at least 80 years old with active or convalescent COVID-19. The source material was peripheral blood. The J gene is TRBJ2-7, the V gene TRBV24-1; the match to TRBD1 covers 9 bases. The CDR3 region is CATSDRTGVNEQYF. In nucleotides, the CDR3 is TGTGCCACCAGTGACCGGACAGGGGTAAACGAGCAGTACTTC.